This is a list of T cell receptor beta chains from one sample in a study of shared clonotypes between healthy human individuals. Some clones are missing from TCRdb's copy, which holds only in-frame ones; the method was immunoSEQ multiplex PCR. Of some 500,000 clones listed, 65% to 80% were seen once; the top ten hold approximately 12%. The sample was PBMCs. These receptors were obtained from a woman aged 40 to 50 in good health. Some clones in this sample may be carry-over from other donors' samples. CDR3s include the opening cysteine and the closing phenylalanine or tryptophan. A D gene is named only where the DNA matches it firmly. The size entry is marked missing in some rows and otherwise reads once, few, many or a size class.

abundance	d_gene	j_gene	v_gene	CDR3aa	CDR3nt
-	-	TRBJ2-1	TRBV25-1	CASSTGYGEQFF	TGTGCCAGCAGTACGGGGTACGGTGAGCAGTTCTTC
-	-	TRBJ2-7	TRBV14	CASSRGTASSYEQYF	TGTGCCAGCAGCCGCGGGACGGCAAGCTCCTACGAGCAGTACTTC
-	TRBD2	TRBJ2-2	TRBV6-4	CASRGTSGGTGELFF	TGTGCCAGCAGGGGGACTAGCGGGGGCACCGGGGAGCTGTTTTTT
-	TRBD1	TRBJ2-7	TRBV14	CASSLLTGYEQYF	TGTGCCAGCAGCCTTCTGACAGGGTACGAGCAGTACTTC
-	TRBD2	TRBJ2-3	TRBV27	CASHRVAGGGTQYF	TGTGCCAGCCACAGGGTAGCGGGAGGTGGGACGCAGTATTTT
-	-	TRBJ1-1	TRBV7-2	CASSFLVEAKEAFF	TGTGCCAGCAGCTTCCTAGTCGAAGCGAAAGAAGCTTTCTTT
-	-	TRBJ2-7	TRBV11-2	CASSPQHEQYF	TGTGCCAGCAGCCCCCAGCACGAGCAGTACTTC
-	-	TRBJ1-1	TRBV2	CASSEVARAFF	TGTGCCAGCAGTGAGGTCGCTCGAGCTTTCTTT
-	-	TRBJ2-7	TRBV7-2	CASCPGLIPYEQYF	TGTGCCAGCTGCCCCGGGCTGATACCCTACGAGCAGTACTTC
-	-	TRBJ1-3	TRBV30	CAWSVAPGAGNTIYF	TGTGCCTGGAGTGTGGCCCCAGGGGCTGGAAACACCATATATTTT
once	TRBD2	TRBJ2-5	TRBV28	CASSGRGAAQETQYF	TGTGCCAGCAGCGGGCGGGGGGCAGCTCAAGAGACCCAGTACTTC
-	-	TRBJ1-2	TRBV19	CASSIVDSLGYGYTF	TGTGCCAGTAGTATAGTGGACAGCCTCGGTTATGGCTACACCTTC
-	-	TRBJ1-5	TRBV5-1	CASSLVAGDTQPQHF	TGCGCCAGCAGCTTGGTAGCAGGGGACACTCAGCCCCAGCATTTT
-	-	TRBJ2-7	TRBV21-1	CASTPLGPSYEQYF	TGTGCCAGCACCCCCCTTGGCCCGTCCTACGAGCAGTACTTC
-	TRBD2	TRBJ2-7	TRBV18	CASSRGGAGEFHEQYF	TGTGCCAGCTCCCGGGGGGGAGCGGGAGAATTCCACGAGCAGTACTTC
-	-	TRBJ2-7	TRBV7-9	CASTRWADEQYF	TGTGCCAGCACCCGATGGGCAGACGAGCAGTACTTC
-	-	TRBJ2-5	TRBV7-2	CASSPSAGRTKTQYF	TGTGCCAGCAGCCCTTCGGCAGGGCGCACCAAGACCCAGTACTTC
few	-	TRBJ1-5	TRBV5-5	CASSPLGGQPQHF	TGTGCCAGCAGCCCTTTAGGGGGTCAGCCCCAGCATTTT
-	-	TRBJ1-5	TRBV28	CASSRGSPNQPQHF	TGTGCCAGCAGCCGCGGGTCACCGAATCAGCCCCAGCATTTT
-	TRBD2	TRBJ2-3	TRBV19	CASSFDTSGSADTQYF	TGTGCCAGTAGTTTCGACACTAGCGGGAGTGCAGATACGCAGTATTTT
-	-	TRBJ2-3	TRBV9	CASSEGANGDSTDTQYF	TGTGCCAGCAGCGAGGGCGCAAATGGGGATAGCACAGATACGCAGTATTTT
-	TRBD2	TRBJ2-5	TRBV5-4	CASSLPGGRETQYF	TGTGCCAGCAGCTTGCCGGGAGGTAGAGAGACCCAGTACTTC
-	-	TRBJ1-6	TRBV29-1	CSVGEGGGSPLHF	TGCAGCGTTGGGGAGGGCGGAGGCTCACCCCTCCACTTT
-	-	TRBJ2-7	TRBV5-1	CASSLAGQSSYEQYF	TGCGCCAGCAGCTTGGCCGGGCAGTCCTCCTACGAGCAGTACTTC
-	-	TRBJ2-5	TRBV12-2	CASRLVTGDQETQYF	TGTGCAAGTCGCTTAGTTACCGGGGACCAAGAGACCCAGTACTTC
-	-	TRBJ2-5	TRBV4-2	CASSQERSTRRPGETQYF	TGTGCCAGCAGCCAAGAAAGGAGCACAAGGCGGCCGGGGGAGACCCAGTACTTC
-	-	TRBJ1-5	TRBV19	CASTPSPYSNQPQHF	TGTGCCAGTACCCCGAGCCCGTATAGCAATCAGCCCCAGCATTTT
-	TRBD1	TRBJ2-7	TRBV7-8	CASSMTGAGEQYF	TGTGCCAGCAGCATGACAGGGGCGGGCGAGCAGTACTTC
-	-	TRBJ1-2	TRBV9	CASSRLPGGYGYTF	TGTGCCAGCAGTCGTCTTCCCGGGGGGTATGGCTACACCTTC
-	TRBD2	TRBJ2-1	TRBV18	CASSPDSGTRNEQFF	TGTGCCAGCTCACCGGACTCCGGGACTAGGAATGAGCAGTTCTTC
few	-	TRBJ1-5	TRBV30	CAWRGHSNQPQHF	TGTGCCTGGAGGGGACACTCAAATCAGCCCCAGCATTTT
-	TRBD1	TRBJ1-2	TRBV7-2	CASSLVGGQPYGYTF	TGTGCCAGCAGCTTAGTAGGGGGACAGCCTTATGGCTACACCTTC
once	TRBD1	TRBJ1-4	TRBV28	CASSLFRGQGLGKLFF	TGTGCCAGCAGTTTATTCAGGGGACAGGGACTTGGAAAACTGTTTTTT
-	TRBD2	TRBJ2-3	TRBV18	CASSATSGSPDTQYF	TGTGCCAGCTCAGCGACTAGCGGGAGCCCAGATACGCAGTATTTT
-	-	TRBJ2-3	TRBV6-6	CASRQTSTDTQYF	TGTGCCAGCAGACAGACTAGCACAGATACGCAGTATTTT
-	-	TRBJ2-7	TRBV28	CASNTGLREQYF	TGTGCCAGCAATACAGGGCTGAGGGAGCAGTACTTC
-	TRBD1	TRBJ2-7	TRBV10-2	CASNRQGGPYEQYF	TGCGCCAGCAACCGACAGGGTGGTCCCTACGAGCAGTACTTC
-	TRBD1	TRBJ1-2	TRBV6-5	CASSRTGDGYTF	TGTGCCAGCAGTCGTACAGGGGATGGCTACACCTTC
few	-	TRBJ2-3	TRBV2	CASSDRTDTQYF	TGTGCCAGCAGTGACAGAACAGATACGCAGTATTTT
-	-	TRBJ2-1	TRBV29-1	CSVELALSLVNEQFF	TGCAGCGTTGAACTGGCATTATCTCTGGTCAATGAGCAGTTCTTC
few	-	TRBJ2-7	TRBV5-3	CARSCHSPSSVEQYF	TGTGCCAGAAGCTGTCACAGTCCGAGCAGTGTCGAGCAGTACTTC
-	-	TRBJ2-7	TRBV7-9	CASSPGGPLSREQYF	TGTGCCAGCAGCCCAGGAGGCCCACTGTCACGCGAGCAGTACTTC
-	-	TRBJ2-7	TRBV11-3	CASSLRGKYEQYF	TGTGCCAGCAGCTTACGGGGGAAGTACGAGCAGTACTTC
-	TRBD1	TRBJ2-4	TRBV11-3	CASTYPGGTGADGTKNIQYF	TGTGCCAGCACTTACCCCGGGGGGACAGGGGCCGATGGAACCAAAAACATTCAGTACTTC
-	TRBD1	TRBJ2-7	TRBV28	CASSAGGYEQYF	TGTGCCAGCAGCGCAGGGGGCTACGAGCAGTACTTC